This T cell receptor beta chain was identified during a study of long-term antiretroviral therapy in people with HIV. This clone was counted a single time. Sequencing used immunoSEQ v3.0 at survey level. The data were produced by immunoSEQ multiplex PCR, yet TCRdb's version contains in-frame clones alone and is incomplete. This repertoire shows some 40,000 clones, roughly four fifths found once; its top ten account for less than 8%. This CDR3 contains 16 residues. Germline V gives CDR1 MDHEN, CDR2 SYDVKM. J lost 7 bases, V lost 6 bases, and 14 bases had no gene match. Per donor, at least one pre-ART and at least two post-ART PBMC samples were obtained.

The sequence derives from a man aged 18 to 29 with HIV. The rearrangement links TRBV28 to TRBJ1-4, with 7 bases identical to TRBD1. The input for sequencing was unsorted PBMCs, taken 1 year after starting antiretroviral therapy. CDR3: CASSRNRGLVIEKLFF. CDR3 sequence (DNA): TGTGCCAGCAGCCGAAACAGGGGCTTGGTTATTGAAAAACTGTTTTTT.